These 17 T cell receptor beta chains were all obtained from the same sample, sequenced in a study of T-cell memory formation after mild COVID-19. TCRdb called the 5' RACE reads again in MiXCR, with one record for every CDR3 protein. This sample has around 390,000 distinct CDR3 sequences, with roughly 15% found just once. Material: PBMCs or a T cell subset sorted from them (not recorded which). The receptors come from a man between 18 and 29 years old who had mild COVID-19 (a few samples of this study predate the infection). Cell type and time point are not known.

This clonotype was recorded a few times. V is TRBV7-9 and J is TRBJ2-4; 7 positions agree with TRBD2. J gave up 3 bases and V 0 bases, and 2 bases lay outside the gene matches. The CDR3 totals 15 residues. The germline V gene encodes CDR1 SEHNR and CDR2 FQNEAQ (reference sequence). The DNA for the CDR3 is TGTGCCAGCAGCTTAGCGGGGAGGGGCAAAAACATTCAGTACTTC. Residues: CASSLAGRGKNIQYF.

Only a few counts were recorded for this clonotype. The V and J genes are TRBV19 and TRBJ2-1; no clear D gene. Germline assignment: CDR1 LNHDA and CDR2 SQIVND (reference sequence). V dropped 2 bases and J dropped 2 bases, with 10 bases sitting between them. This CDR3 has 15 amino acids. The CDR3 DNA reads TGTGCCAGTAGTATATTCCCGTCAACCTACAATGAGCAGTTCTTC. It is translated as CASSIFPSTYNEQFF.

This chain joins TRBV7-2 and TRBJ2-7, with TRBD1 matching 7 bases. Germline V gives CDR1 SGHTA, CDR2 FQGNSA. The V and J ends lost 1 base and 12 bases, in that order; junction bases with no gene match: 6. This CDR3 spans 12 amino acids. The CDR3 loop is CASSLDRGPAYV. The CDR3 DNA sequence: TGTGCCAGCAGCTTAGACAGGGGTCCCGCGTACGTC.

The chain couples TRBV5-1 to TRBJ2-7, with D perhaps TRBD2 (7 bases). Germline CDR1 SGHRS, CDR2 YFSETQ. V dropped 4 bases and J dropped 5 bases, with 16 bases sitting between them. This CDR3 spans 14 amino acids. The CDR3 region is CASSPLTGGHEQYF. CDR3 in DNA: TGCGCCAGCAGCCCCCTCACGGGGGGCCACGAGCAGTACTTC.

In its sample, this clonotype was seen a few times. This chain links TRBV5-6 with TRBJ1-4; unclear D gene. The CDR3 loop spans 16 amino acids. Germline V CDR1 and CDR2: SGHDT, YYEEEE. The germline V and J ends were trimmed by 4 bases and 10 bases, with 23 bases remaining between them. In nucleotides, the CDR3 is TGTGCCAGCAGCGCACAGCACCGGGGTTCGCTTCGAAAACTGTTTTTT. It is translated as CASSAQHRGSLRKLFF.

The CDR3 DNA is TGCGCCAGCAGCTTGGAGACAGGCACCGACGCTGGCTACACCTTC. Residues: CASSLETGTDAGYTF. The chain couples TRBV5-1 to TRBJ1-2; D may be TRBD1 (6 bases). CDR3 length: 15 residues. Germline CDR1 and CDR2: SGHRS and YFSETQ. V gave up 0 bases and J gave up 7 bases, with 16 bases separating them.

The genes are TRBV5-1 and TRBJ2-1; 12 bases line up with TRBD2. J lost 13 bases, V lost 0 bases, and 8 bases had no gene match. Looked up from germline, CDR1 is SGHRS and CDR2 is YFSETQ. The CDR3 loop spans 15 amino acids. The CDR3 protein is CASSLERLAGDSQFF. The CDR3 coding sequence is TGCGCCAGCAGCTTGGAACGACTAGCGGGGGATTCACAGTTCTTC.

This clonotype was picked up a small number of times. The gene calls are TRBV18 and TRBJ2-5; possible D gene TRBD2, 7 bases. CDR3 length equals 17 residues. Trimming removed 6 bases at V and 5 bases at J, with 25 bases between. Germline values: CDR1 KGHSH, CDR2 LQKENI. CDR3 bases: TGTGCCAGCTCCCCCCCGACGGGGGGCATCTCCCGGGAGACCCAGTACTTC. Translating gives CASSPPTGGISRETQYF.

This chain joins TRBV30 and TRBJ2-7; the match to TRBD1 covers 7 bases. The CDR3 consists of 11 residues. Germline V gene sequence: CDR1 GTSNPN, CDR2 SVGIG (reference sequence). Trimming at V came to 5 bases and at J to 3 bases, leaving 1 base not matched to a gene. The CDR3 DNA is TGTGCCTGGGGGGACAGCTACGAGCAGTACTTC. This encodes CAWGDSYEQYF.

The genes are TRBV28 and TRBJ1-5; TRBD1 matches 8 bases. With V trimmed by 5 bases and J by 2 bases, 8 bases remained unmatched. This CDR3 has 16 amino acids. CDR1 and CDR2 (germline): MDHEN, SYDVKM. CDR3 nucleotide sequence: TGTGCCAGCAGTCCCGAGGACAGGGCTGGCAATCAGCCCCAGCATTTT. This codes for CASSPEDRAGNQPQHF.

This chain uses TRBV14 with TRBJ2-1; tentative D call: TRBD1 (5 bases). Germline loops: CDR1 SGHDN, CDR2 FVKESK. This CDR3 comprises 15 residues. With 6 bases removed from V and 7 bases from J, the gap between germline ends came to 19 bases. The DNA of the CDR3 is TGTGCCAGCAGTGCAGACAGTGGGAAGAAAAATGAGCAGTTCTTC. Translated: CASSADSGKKNEQFF.

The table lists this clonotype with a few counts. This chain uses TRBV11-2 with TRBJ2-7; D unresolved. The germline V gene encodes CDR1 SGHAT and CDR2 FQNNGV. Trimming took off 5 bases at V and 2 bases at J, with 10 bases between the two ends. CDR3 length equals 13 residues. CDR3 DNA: TGTGCCAGCAGCCGTTCATCTACCTACGAGCAGTACGTC. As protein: CASSRSSTYEQYV.

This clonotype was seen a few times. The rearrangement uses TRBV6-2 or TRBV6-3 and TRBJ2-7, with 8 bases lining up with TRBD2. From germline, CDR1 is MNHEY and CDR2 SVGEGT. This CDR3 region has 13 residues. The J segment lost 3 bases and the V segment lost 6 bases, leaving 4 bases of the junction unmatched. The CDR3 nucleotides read TGTGCCAGCAGGCCCCGGGAGGGCTACGAGCAGTACTTC. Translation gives CASRPREGYEQYF.

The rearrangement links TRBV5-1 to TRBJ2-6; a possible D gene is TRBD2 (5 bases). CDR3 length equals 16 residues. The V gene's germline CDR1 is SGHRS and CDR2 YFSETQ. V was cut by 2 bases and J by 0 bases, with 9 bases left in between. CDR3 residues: CASSFGVFSGANVLTF. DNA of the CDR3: TGCGCCAGCAGCTTCGGGGTTTTCTCTGGGGCCAACGTCCTGACTTTC. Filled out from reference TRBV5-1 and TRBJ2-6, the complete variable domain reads KAGVTQTPRYLIKTRGQQVTLSCSPISGHRSVSWYQQTPGQGLQFLFEYFSETQRNKGNFPGRFSGRQFSNSRSEMNVSTLELGDSALYLCASSFGVFSGANVLTFGAGSRLTVL.

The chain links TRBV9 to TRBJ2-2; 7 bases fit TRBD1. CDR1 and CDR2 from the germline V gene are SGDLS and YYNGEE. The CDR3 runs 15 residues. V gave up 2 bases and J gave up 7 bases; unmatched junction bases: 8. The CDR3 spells CASSVTGSGIGELFF. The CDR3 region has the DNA TGTGCCAGCAGCGTGACAGGGTCGGGCATCGGGGAGCTGTTTTTT.

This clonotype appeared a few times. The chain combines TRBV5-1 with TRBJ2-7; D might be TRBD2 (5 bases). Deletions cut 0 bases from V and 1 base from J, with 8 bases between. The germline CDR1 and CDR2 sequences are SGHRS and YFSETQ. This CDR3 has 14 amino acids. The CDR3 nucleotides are TGCGCCAGCAGCTTGGAGGGAGCATCCTACGAGCAGTACGTC. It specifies CASSLEGASYEQYV.

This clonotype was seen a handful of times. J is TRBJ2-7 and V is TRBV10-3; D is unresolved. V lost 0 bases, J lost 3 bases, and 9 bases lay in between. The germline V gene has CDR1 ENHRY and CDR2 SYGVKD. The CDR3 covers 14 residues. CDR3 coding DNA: TGTGCCATCAGTGAGTCTACAGCAGTCTACGAGCAGTACTTC. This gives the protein CAISESTAVYEQYF.